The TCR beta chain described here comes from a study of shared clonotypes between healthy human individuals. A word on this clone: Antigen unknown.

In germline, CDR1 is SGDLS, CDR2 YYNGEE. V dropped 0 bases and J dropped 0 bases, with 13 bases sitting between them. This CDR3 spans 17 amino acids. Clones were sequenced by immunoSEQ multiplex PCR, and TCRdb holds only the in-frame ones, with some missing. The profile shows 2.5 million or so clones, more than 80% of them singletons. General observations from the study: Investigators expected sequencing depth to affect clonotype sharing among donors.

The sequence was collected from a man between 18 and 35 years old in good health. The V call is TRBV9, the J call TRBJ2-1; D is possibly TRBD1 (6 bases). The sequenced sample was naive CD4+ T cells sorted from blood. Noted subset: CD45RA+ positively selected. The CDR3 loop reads CASSVEPQGHSYNEQFF. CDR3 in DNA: TGTGCCAGCAGCGTAGAGCCCCAGGGACACTCCTACAATGAGCAGTTCTTC. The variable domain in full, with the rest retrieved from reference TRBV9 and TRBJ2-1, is DSGVTQTPKHLITATGQRVTLRCSPRSGDLSVYWYQQSLDQGLQFLIQYYNGEERAKGNILERFSAQQFPDLHSELNLSSLELGDSALYFCASSVEPQGHSYNEQFFGPGTRLTVL.